The table lists the clone carrying this TCR beta chain with many counts. Its cognate antigen is unknown. This specimen belongs to a study of blood T cells in healthy people across ages. Study-wide findings and caveats: Percentage of naive T cells showed a strong correlation with TCR beta diversity.

Together with a sample-barcoded 5' primer, a J-beta primer mix was included in a second PCR lasting roughly 6 to 12 cycles. TCRdb passed the 5' RACE reads through MiXCR, listing each CDR3 protein once. The sample has fewer than 2,000,000 distinct CDR3 sequences; approximately 32% are singletons. With V trimmed by 1 base and J by 6 bases, 6 bases remained unmatched. The CDR3 contains 15 residues. CDR1 SGHRS and CDR2 YFSETQ come from the germline V gene. The sample comprised blood. The clonotype originates from a woman in her thirties in good health. V gene TRBV5-1 combines with J gene TRBJ2-5, with TRBD1 matching over 10 bases. CDR3 DNA sequence: TGCGCCAGCAGCTTGCCGGGACAGGGGACAAAGACCCAGTACTTC. This codes for CASSLPGQGTKTQYF.